The rows below give T cell receptor beta chains drawn from one sample of a study of CD8 T cells in ankylosing spondylitis. In TCRdb, the 5' RACE reads were re-called with MiXCR into one record per CDR3 protein. In the table there are over 60,000 distinct CDR3 sequences, approximately 5.3% of which are singletons. Sequenced: blood, either unsorted or a sorted T cell fraction (not recorded which). Receptors were obtained from a male donor with ankylosing spondylitis or in good health (not recorded which). Both conserved end residues are part of each CDR3. A D gene is named only where the DNA matches it firmly. Clone size is stated in some rows and not others, as once, few, many or a class when expanded.

D gene	CDR3 length	clone size	V gene	J gene	CDR3 protein	CDR3 DNA
TRBD2	16	.	TRBV18	TRBJ2-3	CACSLTLAGVPDTQYF	TGTGCCTGCTCCCTTACTCTAGCGGGGGTTCCAGATACGCAGTATTTT
.	13	many	TRBV20-1	TRBJ2-7	CSASPGASYEQYF	TGCAGTGCTTCCCCCGGGGCATCCTACGAGCAGTACTTC
TRBD2	11	many	TRBV20-1	TRBJ2-7	CSPWEGDEQYF	TGCAGTCCTTGGGAGGGAGACGAGCAGTACTTC
.	12	.	TRBV30	TRBJ1-1	CAWSGSRGRVFF	TGTGCCTGGAGTGGTTCGAGGGGAAGAGTTTTCTTT
TRBD2	16	many	TRBV4-2	TRBJ2-5	CASSYPSGGARETQYF	TGTGCCAGCAGCTACCCTAGCGGGGGGGCCCGGGAGACCCAGTACTTC
TRBD2	17	many	TRBV28	TRBJ2-1	CASSLMTTSGGSNEQFF	TGTGCCAGCAGTTTAATGACGACTAGCGGGGGTAGTAATGAGCAGTTCTTC
TRBD1	16	many	TRBV18	TRBJ2-5	CASSPTPGQQQETQYF	TGTGCCAGCTCACCTACACCGGGACAGCAACAAGAGACCCAGTACTTC
.	14	.	TRBV7-2	TRBJ1-1	CASSSKGTYTEAFF	TGTGCCAGCAGCTCGAAAGGGACTTACACTGAAGCTTTCTTT
.	14	many	TRBV25-1	TRBJ1-1	CASGPAGRDTEAFF	TGTGCCAGCGGCCCGGCGGGCAGGGACACTGAAGCTTTCTTT
.	13	many	TRBV6-4	TRBJ2-2	CASSASGNGELFF	TGTGCCAGCAGTGCCTCGGGGAACGGGGAGCTGTTTTTT
TRBD1	16	many	TRBV7-8	TRBJ1-6	CASSYSATGGSSPLHF	TGTGCCAGCAGCTACTCAGCGACAGGGGGCAGTTCACCCCTCCACTTT
.	13	many	TRBV5-1	TRBJ1-1	CASLKTGLFVAFF	TGCGCCAGCCTCAAGACAGGTCTGTTCGTAGCTTTCTTT
TRBD2	15	many	TRBV2	TRBJ2-1	CASRSAGLEVGEQFF	TGTGCCAGCAGGAGTGCGGGACTAGAGGTTGGTGAGCAGTTCTTC